This entry features one T cell receptor (beta chain) sequence. This specimen comes from a study of monozygotic twins with inflammatory bowel disease. TCRdb reprocessed the 5' RACE reads; each CDR3 protein has one entry and no DNA is given. This repertoire includes about 330,000 distinct CDR3 sequences. The CDR3 spans 15 residues. The specimen was blood. V usage is TRBV12-3 or TRBV12-4 and J usage is TRBJ2-2. This TCR was recovered from a human donor with ulcerative colitis or Crohn's disease, or a healthy co-twin of an affected twin (not recorded which). The chain's CDR3 is CASSLELASAGELLF.